The rows below give T cell receptor beta chains drawn from one sample of a study of T-cell memory formation after mild COVID-19. One entry per CDR3 protein, called by TCRdb with MiXCR from the 5' RACE reads. The profile covers 450,000 to 650,000 distinct CDR3 sequences, with about 20% appearing a single time and around 12% taken by the ten largest. The specimen was PBMCs or a T cell subset sorted from them (not recorded which). The source of these receptors is an adult woman who had mild COVID-19 (a few samples of this study predate the infection). Cell type and time point are not known. Each CDR3 is given with its conserved first and last residue. The D gene is left open where the match is weak. Only some rows state a clone size, as once, few, many or a class for expanded clones.

v_call: TRBV25-1; cdr3_length: 14; d_call: .; j_call: TRBJ2-1; clone_size: .; cdr3_nt: TGTGCCAGCAGTGAAAGGGTCTCGAAGTCTGAGCAGTTCTTC; cdr3_aa: CASSERVSKSEQFF
v_call: TRBV2; cdr3_length: 13; d_call: .; j_call: TRBJ2-2; clone_size: few; cdr3_nt: TGTGCCAGCAGGTGGGGGGCGGCCGGGGAGCTGTTTTTT; cdr3_aa: CASRWGAAGELFF
v_call: TRBV5-1; cdr3_length: 16; d_call: .; j_call: TRBJ2-3; clone_size: few; cdr3_nt: TGCGCCAGCAGCTCCGGACTCCCGGGGAGCACAGATACGCAGTATTTT; cdr3_aa: CASSSGLPGSTDTQYF
v_call: TRBV5-1; cdr3_length: 16; d_call: TRBD2; j_call: TRBJ2-7; clone_size: many; cdr3_nt: TGCGCCAGCAGCTTATCGCCGCGGGGGACTAGAAACGAGCAGTACTTC; cdr3_aa: CASSLSPRGTRNEQYF
v_call: TRBV6-5; cdr3_length: 13; d_call: .; j_call: TRBJ2-7; clone_size: few; cdr3_nt: TGTGCCAGCAGAGGCGGGATCAGCTACGAGCAGTACTTC; cdr3_aa: CASRGGISYEQYF
v_call: TRBV6-5; cdr3_length: 13; d_call: .; j_call: TRBJ2-1; clone_size: few; cdr3_nt: TGTGCCAGCAGTTACTCTGGAACCCTGGAGCAGTTCTTC; cdr3_aa: CASSYSGTLEQFF
v_call: TRBV24-1; cdr3_length: 18; d_call: TRBD2; j_call: TRBJ2-1; clone_size: few; cdr3_nt: TGTGCCACCAGTGATTTCAAGTCTAGCGGGTTAGCCTACAATGAGCAGTTCTTC; cdr3_aa: CATSDFKSSGLAYNEQFF
v_call: TRBV5-1; cdr3_length: 15; d_call: .; j_call: TRBJ2-7; clone_size: few; cdr3_nt: TGCGCCAGCAGCTTGGCCCGGACTCCATCCTACGAGCAGTACTTC; cdr3_aa: CASSLARTPSYEQYF
v_call: TRBV6-5; cdr3_length: 14; d_call: .; j_call: TRBJ1-4; clone_size: .; cdr3_nt: TGTGCCAGCAGTTACGGGGGGACTAATGAAAAACTGTTTTTT; cdr3_aa: CASSYGGTNEKLFF
v_call: TRBV7-8; cdr3_length: 17; d_call: .; j_call: TRBJ2-3; clone_size: medium-sized; cdr3_nt: TGTGCCAGCAGCGGGCCCTTGACGGCGACTAGCACAGATACGCAGTATTTT; cdr3_aa: CASSGPLTATSTDTQYF
v_call: TRBV27; cdr3_length: 16; d_call: .; j_call: TRBJ1-1; clone_size: few; cdr3_nt: TGTGCCAGCAGTTTATCCAGCTTGGCCCTAAACACTGAAGCTTTCTTT; cdr3_aa: CASSLSSLALNTEAFF
v_call: TRBV4-1; cdr3_length: 14; d_call: .; j_call: TRBJ1-2; clone_size: few; cdr3_nt: TGCGCCAGCAGCCAAGGGTCCCCTCGGGATGGCTACACCTTC; cdr3_aa: CASSQGSPRDGYTF
v_call: TRBV6-5; cdr3_length: 18; d_call: .; j_call: TRBJ2-1; clone_size: .; cdr3_nt: TGTGCCAGCACCAGAACCCGGCGATCAGCCGGAACCTACAATGAGCAGTTCTTC; cdr3_aa: CASTRTRRSAGTYNEQFF
v_call: TRBV12-3/TRBV12-4; cdr3_length: 15; d_call: .; j_call: TRBJ1-6; clone_size: .; cdr3_nt: TGTGCCAGCACCCTGGGGGAGTCCTATAATTCACCCCTCCACTTT; cdr3_aa: CASTLGESYNSPLHF
v_call: TRBV20-1; cdr3_length: 13; d_call: .; j_call: TRBJ1-1; clone_size: .; cdr3_nt: TGCAGTGCTAGAGAACAGAAGAACACTGAAGCTTTCTTT; cdr3_aa: CSAREQKNTEAFF
v_call: TRBV2; cdr3_length: 13; d_call: TRBD1; j_call: TRBJ1-1; clone_size: .; cdr3_nt: TGTGCCAGCAGCCAACAGGGGGAGACTGAAGCTTTCTTT; cdr3_aa: CASSQQGETEAFF
v_call: TRBV5-5; cdr3_length: 15; d_call: .; j_call: TRBJ2-1; clone_size: many; cdr3_nt: TGTGCCAGCAGCTTGGCTGGCGGAATTTACAATGAGCAGTTCTTC; cdr3_aa: CASSLAGGIYNEQFF
v_call: TRBV5-1; cdr3_length: 17; d_call: TRBD2; j_call: TRBJ2-1; clone_size: .; cdr3_nt: TGCGCCAGCAGCTTGGGGGCAGCGGGATTGACTGACAATGAGCAGTTCTTC; cdr3_aa: CASSLGAAGLTDNEQFF
v_call: TRBV7-9; cdr3_length: 14; d_call: .; j_call: TRBJ2-3; clone_size: many; cdr3_nt: TGTGCCAGCAGCTTAGGGGCGGGAAAGGATGCGCAGTATTTT; cdr3_aa: CASSLGAGKDAQYF
v_call: TRBV30; cdr3_length: 8; d_call: .; j_call: TRBJ2-7; clone_size: .; cdr3_nt: TGTGCCTCGGGAAAGCAGTACTTC; cdr3_aa: CASGKQYF
v_call: TRBV5-1; cdr3_length: 15; d_call: TRBD1; j_call: TRBJ1-2; clone_size: .; cdr3_nt: TGCGCCAGCAGCTTGGCGACAGGGATAATCGATGGCTACACCTTC; cdr3_aa: CASSLATGIIDGYTF
v_call: TRBV13; cdr3_length: 14; d_call: .; j_call: TRBJ2-7; clone_size: .; cdr3_nt: TGTGCCAGCAGCCGTGGGAGGAACGCCTACGAGCAGTACTTC; cdr3_aa: CASSRGRNAYEQYF
v_call: TRBV20-1; cdr3_length: 15; d_call: .; j_call: TRBJ1-1; clone_size: .; cdr3_nt: TGCAGTGCTGCAGGGAGCAGGGTAGGGGAGACTGAAGCTTTCTTT; cdr3_aa: CSAAGSRVGETEAFF
v_call: TRBV12-3/TRBV12-4; cdr3_length: 14; d_call: .; j_call: TRBJ2-1; clone_size: .; cdr3_nt: TGTGCCAGCAGTTTGGGAGGGGGTGTTGATGAGCAGTTCTTC; cdr3_aa: CASSLGGGVDEQFF
v_call: TRBV5-1; cdr3_length: 21; d_call: .; j_call: TRBJ1-6; clone_size: few; cdr3_nt: TGCGCCAGCGCCCCGTGGCCTCCCGAGCGGACACAGACCTTCGGAAGCTCACCCCTCCACTTT; cdr3_aa: CASAPWPPERTQTFGSSPLHF
v_call: TRBV20-1; cdr3_length: 14; d_call: TRBD2; j_call: TRBJ2-6; clone_size: many; cdr3_nt: TGCAGTGCGGGGGGGAGCTCTGGGGCCAACGTCCTGACTTTC; cdr3_aa: CSAGGSSGANVLTF
v_call: TRBV12-3/TRBV12-4; cdr3_length: 17; d_call: TRBD2; j_call: TRBJ2-1; clone_size: .; cdr3_nt: TGTGCCAGCAGTTGGAACGGACTAGCGGGAGCTGGATATGAGCAGTTCTTC; cdr3_aa: CASSWNGLAGAGYEQFF
v_call: TRBV9; cdr3_length: 14; d_call: TRBD1; j_call: TRBJ1-6; clone_size: .; cdr3_nt: TGTGCCAGCAGCGGCGGGACAGGGGGAGCACCCCTCCACTTT; cdr3_aa: CASSGGTGGAPLHF
v_call: TRBV30; cdr3_length: 14; d_call: .; j_call: TRBJ1-2; clone_size: few; cdr3_nt: TGTGCCTGGAGTCCCGGTCCTAACCCCTATGGCTACACCTTC; cdr3_aa: CAWSPGPNPYGYTF
v_call: TRBV5-1; cdr3_length: 13; d_call: .; j_call: TRBJ2-1; clone_size: few; cdr3_nt: TGCGCCAGCAGCTTGGACAGGTACGGGGAGCAGTTCTTC; cdr3_aa: CASSLDRYGEQFF
v_call: TRBV7-9; cdr3_length: 14; d_call: TRBD1; j_call: TRBJ1-1; clone_size: .; cdr3_nt: TGTGCCAGCACCCGGACAGGAGCGTACACTGAAGCTTTCTTT; cdr3_aa: CASTRTGAYTEAFF
v_call: TRBV29-1; cdr3_length: 15; d_call: .; j_call: TRBJ2-7; clone_size: few; cdr3_nt: TGCAGCGCCTCCCGTAGGACGGAGAGCTCCTACGAGCAGTACTTC; cdr3_aa: CSASRRTESSYEQYF
v_call: TRBV12-3/TRBV12-4; cdr3_length: 13; d_call: .; j_call: TRBJ2-7; clone_size: few; cdr3_nt: TGTGCCAGCAGTTCAACAGAGGACTACGAGCAGTACTTC; cdr3_aa: CASSSTEDYEQYF
v_call: TRBV29-1; cdr3_length: 15; d_call: TRBD1; j_call: TRBJ2-1; clone_size: few; cdr3_nt: TGCAGCGTTGAGGGGGACAGGGCATTGTACAATGAGCAGTTCTTC; cdr3_aa: CSVEGDRALYNEQFF
v_call: TRBV29-1; cdr3_length: 12; d_call: .; j_call: TRBJ1-5; clone_size: .; cdr3_nt: TGCAGCGTTGTGGTCAGCAATCAGCCCCAGCATTTT; cdr3_aa: CSVVVSNQPQHF
v_call: TRBV6-5; cdr3_length: 11; d_call: .; j_call: TRBJ1-2; clone_size: .; cdr3_nt: TGTGCCAGTGGACAAAACTATGGCTACACCTTC; cdr3_aa: CASGQNYGYTF
v_call: TRBV4-3; cdr3_length: 13; d_call: .; j_call: TRBJ2-1; clone_size: many; cdr3_nt: TGCGCCAGCAGCCCAGAAGGGAGGAATGAGCAGTTCTTC; cdr3_aa: CASSPEGRNEQFF
v_call: TRBV5-5; cdr3_length: 16; d_call: .; j_call: TRBJ2-7; clone_size: many; cdr3_nt: TGTGCCAGCAGCTTGGATACTGCTAGCGTGGTCTACGAGCAGTACTTC; cdr3_aa: CASSLDTASVVYEQYF
v_call: TRBV27; cdr3_length: 16; d_call: TRBD1; j_call: TRBJ2-6; clone_size: .; cdr3_nt: TGTGCCAGCAGGACAGGGGTGAACTCTGGGGCCAACGTCCTGACTTTC; cdr3_aa: CASRTGVNSGANVLTF
v_call: TRBV9; cdr3_length: 12; d_call: .; j_call: TRBJ2-3; clone_size: few; cdr3_nt: TGTGCCAGCAGCGTAGACGAGAATACGCAGTATTTT; cdr3_aa: CASSVDENTQYF
v_call: TRBV15; cdr3_length: 17; d_call: TRBD1; j_call: TRBJ1-2; clone_size: .; cdr3_nt: TGTGCCACCAGCAGATCCCGGACAGGGGCTATGTACTATGGCTACACCTTC; cdr3_aa: CATSRSRTGAMYYGYTF
v_call: TRBV7-9; cdr3_length: 13; d_call: .; j_call: TRBJ2-7; clone_size: .; cdr3_nt: TGTGCCAGCAGCTTAGGATCTCAGTACGAGCAGTACTTC; cdr3_aa: CASSLGSQYEQYF
v_call: TRBV29-1; cdr3_length: 16; d_call: TRBD2; j_call: TRBJ2-5; clone_size: few; cdr3_nt: TGCAGCGTCGAGGATTGGACTAGCGGGGATCAAGAGACCCAGTACTTC; cdr3_aa: CSVEDWTSGDQETQYF
v_call: TRBV3-1; cdr3_length: 14; d_call: TRBD2; j_call: TRBJ2-1; clone_size: .; cdr3_nt: TGTGCCAGCAGCCATCGGGGGGAGCACAATGAGCAGTTCTTC; cdr3_aa: CASSHRGEHNEQFF
v_call: TRBV27; cdr3_length: 17; d_call: .; j_call: TRBJ2-6; clone_size: .; cdr3_nt: TGTGCCAGCAGCACCGGGACAAGGGACACTGGGGCCAACGTCCTGACTTTC; cdr3_aa: CASSTGTRDTGANVLTF
v_call: TRBV14; cdr3_length: 16; d_call: .; j_call: TRBJ2-1; clone_size: .; cdr3_nt: TGTGCCAGCAGCCAAGGGTCCAGGCAGTACGGCAATGAGCAGTTCTTC; cdr3_aa: CASSQGSRQYGNEQFF
v_call: TRBV7-8; cdr3_length: 12; d_call: .; j_call: TRBJ2-7; clone_size: few; cdr3_nt: TGTGCCAGCAGTTACCCTGACTACGAGCAGTACTTC; cdr3_aa: CASSYPDYEQYF
v_call: TRBV19; cdr3_length: 14; d_call: TRBD1; j_call: TRBJ2-1; clone_size: few; cdr3_nt: TGTGCCAGTAGTACCGGACAGGGGGCCAATGAGCAGTTCTTC; cdr3_aa: CASSTGQGANEQFF
v_call: TRBV19; cdr3_length: 16; d_call: .; j_call: TRBJ2-3; clone_size: .; cdr3_nt: TGTGCCAGTACCTCACCCAGGGGCGGGATTTCAGATACGCAGTATTTT; cdr3_aa: CASTSPRGGISDTQYF
v_call: TRBV29-1; cdr3_length: 12; d_call: .; j_call: TRBJ2-3; clone_size: .; cdr3_nt: TGCAGCGTTAGGAGGGAGGCAGATACGCAGTATTTT; cdr3_aa: CSVRREADTQYF
v_call: TRBV5-5; cdr3_length: 18; d_call: TRBD1; j_call: TRBJ2-6; clone_size: once; cdr3_nt: TGTGCCAGCAGCTTGTTTGGGACAGAGAGCTCTGGGGCCAACGTCCTGACTTTC; cdr3_aa: CASSLFGTESSGANVLTF
v_call: TRBV12-3/TRBV12-4; cdr3_length: 15; d_call: TRBD1; j_call: TRBJ1-1; clone_size: .; cdr3_nt: TGTGCCAGCAGTCGCCTACCCGGGACAGGGGGCATGCCTTTCTTT; cdr3_aa: CASSRLPGTGGMPFF
v_call: TRBV20-1; cdr3_length: 19; d_call: TRBD2; j_call: TRBJ2-1; clone_size: .; cdr3_nt: TGCAGTGCTCGCCAAACACACGGCGGGAGGCCGAGCTCCTACAATGAGCAGTTCTTC; cdr3_aa: CSARQTHGGRPSSYNEQFF
v_call: TRBV29-1; cdr3_length: 13; d_call: .; j_call: TRBJ1-3; clone_size: .; cdr3_nt: TGCAGCGTTGAAGAAGTCTCTGGAAACACCATATATTTT; cdr3_aa: CSVEEVSGNTIYF
v_call: TRBV6-5; cdr3_length: 13; d_call: .; j_call: TRBJ1-5; clone_size: .; cdr3_nt: TGTGCCAGCAGCCGCACTTTAGCTCAGCCCCAGCATTTT; cdr3_aa: CASSRTLAQPQHF